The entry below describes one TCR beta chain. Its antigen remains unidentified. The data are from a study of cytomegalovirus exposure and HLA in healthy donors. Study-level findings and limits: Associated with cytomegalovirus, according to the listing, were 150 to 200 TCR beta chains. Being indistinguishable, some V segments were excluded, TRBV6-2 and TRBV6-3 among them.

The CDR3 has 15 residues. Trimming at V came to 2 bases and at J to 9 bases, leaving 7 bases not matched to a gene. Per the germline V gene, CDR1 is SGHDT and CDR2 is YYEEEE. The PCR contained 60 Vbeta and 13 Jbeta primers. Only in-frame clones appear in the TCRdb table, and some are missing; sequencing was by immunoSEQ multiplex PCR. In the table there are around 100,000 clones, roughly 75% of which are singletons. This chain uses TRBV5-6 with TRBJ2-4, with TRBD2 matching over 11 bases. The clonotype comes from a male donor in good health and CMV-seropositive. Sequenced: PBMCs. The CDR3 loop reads CASSFLAGGQFIQYF. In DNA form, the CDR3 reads TGTGCCAGCAGCTTCCTAGCGGGGGGCCAGTTCATTCAGTACTTC.